This T cell receptor (beta chain) was captured by sequencing in a study of cytomegalovirus exposure and HLA in healthy donors. General study findings and limits: TCR beta V- and J-gene trimming, according to a later analysis, was linked to a missense DCLRE1C variant. Most TCR sequences were uncommon, yet certain public TCRs appeared in many donors. An apparent linkage of common viral pathogens to several of the most significant clusters emerged in a later analysis. Immune exposure was documented only through CMV serostatus.

With 60 Vbeta and 13 Jbeta primers, the PCR was carried out. The table came from immunoSEQ multiplex PCR; TCRdb's copy has only in-frame clones and leaves some out. The table shows approximately 100,000 clones, with about 9.4% occurring only once. Points on this clone: Its antigen is currently unknown.

The germline CDR1 and CDR2 sequences are LGHNA and YNFKEQ. The CDR3 is made up of 15 amino acids. The ends were cut back, 0 bases at V and 4 bases at J, with 13 bases in the middle. The rearrangement joins TRBV4-2 to TRBJ2-7; tentatively, D is TRBD2 (6 bases). This TCR was recovered from a man aged 40-49 years in good health and CMV-seropositive. Sequencing used PBMCs. CDR3: CASSQDRGIAYEQYF. For the CDR3, the DNA is TGTGCCAGCAGCCAAGATCGCGGGATAGCGTACGAGCAGTACTTC.